The 20 T cell receptor beta chains presented below share a single source sample, sequenced in a study of T cells in Graves' hyperthyroidism and ophthalmopathy. Amplified regions were TCR beta CDR3 sequences from RNA transcripts. HTBI primers were used for first-round RT-PCR of the TCR CDR3. TCRdb reprocessed the multiplex PCR reads with MiXCR, giving one entry per CDR3 protein. The sample holds 250,000 to 350,000 distinct CDR3 sequences, around 15% seen once. Material: blood. The receptors here all came from a woman aged 55 to 70 with Graves' ophthalmopathy.

This clonotype was counted ten times or more. The V gene is TRBV7-2, the J gene TRBJ2-5, with 8 bases fitting TRBD2. The CDR3 covers 14 residues. CDR1 and CDR2 (germline): SGHTA, FQGNSA. V lost 5 bases to trimming and J lost 3 bases; unmatched junction nucleotides: 5. The CDR3 sequence: CASSRSGGKETQYF. In DNA, the CDR3 is TGTGCCAGCAGCCGCTCGGGGGGGAAAGAGACCCAGTACTTC. The full variable domain, completed using reference TRBV7-2 and TRBJ2-5, is GAGVSQSPSNKVTEKGKDVELRCDPISGHTALYWYRQSLGQGLEFLIYFQGNSAPDKSGLPSDRFSAERTGGSVSTLTIQRTQQEDSAVYLCASSRSGGKETQYFGPGTRLLVL.

This clonotype was observed at least ten times. V usage is TRBV11-2 and J usage is TRBJ1-1; D unresolved. The CDR3 extends over 13 amino acids. CDR1 and CDR2 (germline): SGHAT, FQNNGV. The V and J ends lost 4 bases and 4 bases respectively, with 10 bases between them. The CDR3 region is CASSSQMATEAFF. CDR3 coding DNA: TGTGCCAGCAGCTCTCAGATGGCCACTGAAGCTTTCTTT.

This clonotype was seen repeatedly, ten times or more. The CDR3 DNA sequence: TGTGCCAGCAGTCCCCACAGGGGGCTCGGTGAAAAACTGTTTTTT. This sequence encodes CASSPHRGLGEKLFF. The rearrangement links TRBV27 to TRBJ1-4, with 9 nucleotides matching TRBD1. The CDR3 length is 15 residues. Germline trimming cut 5 bases from V and 7 bases from J; bases unmatched to any gene: 8. Germline V lookup: CDR1 MNHEY, CDR2 SMNVEV (reference sequence).

This clonotype occurred a few times. A much larger clone is a single base away; this may be a read error. The chain has TRBV30 and TRBJ2-7; unclear D gene. Trimming left V 3 bases short and J 2 bases short, with 5 bases between. Germline CDR1 reads GTSNPN; CDR2 reads SVGIG (reference sequence). The CDR3 loop spans 11 amino acids. The CDR3 DNA sequence: TGTGCCTGGAGAGAAGCCTACGAGCAGTACTTC. It yields the protein CAWREAYEQYF.

This clonotype has just a few counts. V gene TRBV19 combines with J gene TRBJ2-5; 9 nucleotides line up with TRBD2. The CDR3 length is 16 residues. Germline V CDR1 and CDR2: LNHDA, SQIVND (reference sequence). With V trimmed by 1 base and J by 5 bases, 8 bases remained unmatched. This chain's CDR3 is CASSIGGGGGRETQYF. CDR3 nucleotide sequence: TGTGCCAGTAGTATAGGAGGCGGGGGGGGCCGCGAGACCCAGTACTTC.

This clonotype appeared many times. The chain has TRBV27 and TRBJ2-3; D might be TRBD2 (5 bases). Trimming removed 5 bases from V and 8 bases from J, with 14 bases in between. Germline V gene lookup returns CDR1 MNHEY and CDR2 SMNVEV (reference sequence). The CDR3 covers 13 residues. The CDR3 reads CASSPTRFFTQYF. CDR3 DNA sequence: TGTGCCAGCAGTCCCACTAGATTTTTTACGCAGTATTTT.

The chain carries TRBV6-1 and TRBJ2-1, with 8 bases lining up with TRBD1. This CDR3 comprises 16 residues. The germline gives CDR1 MNHNS, CDR2 SASEGT. V was pared by 3 bases and J by 1 base, with 5 bases of the junction left unmatched. CDR3 loop: CASSDRGRRSYNEQFF. The CDR3 DNA reads as TGTGCCAGCAGTGACAGGGGGCGAAGGTCCTACAATGAGCAGTTCTTC.

This clonotype was detected ten times or more. The genes are TRBV4-3 and TRBJ2-1, with a possible D match to TRBD2 (5 bases). Trimming stripped 1 base from V and 11 bases from J, with 15 bases between. The CDR3 runs to 14 residues. CDR1 is LGHNA and CDR2 is YSLEER in the germline V gene. The chain's CDR3 is CASSQGISELQQFF. DNA for the CDR3: TGCGCCAGCAGCCAAGGAATTAGCGAACTACAGCAGTTCTTC.

This rearrangement joins TRBV19 to TRBJ2-7; the D gene could be TRBD1 or TRBD2 (6 bases each). Germline loops: CDR1 LNHDA, CDR2 SQIVND (reference sequence). This CDR3 has 14 residues. The V gene lost 4 bases and the J gene lost 2 bases, with 12 bases spanning the gap. CDR3 sequence: CASSTQGRPYEQYF. CDR3 coding DNA: TGTGCCAGTAGTACCCAGGGGAGGCCCTACGAGCAGTACTTC. Filled out from reference TRBV19 and TRBJ2-7, the complete variable domain reads DGGITQSPKYLFRKEGQNVTLSCEQNLNHDAMYWYRQDPGQGLRLIYYSQIVNDFQKGDIAEGYSVSREKKESFPLTVTSAQKNPTAFYLCASSTQGRPYEQYFGPGTRLTVT.

A word on this clonotype: An end of the junction differs from the germline gene, which may be a read error. The V gene is TRBV19, the J gene TRBJ1-2, with 10 nucleotides matching TRBD1. CDR1 and CDR2 (germline): LNHDA, SQIVND (reference sequence). The CDR3 runs 16 residues. CDR3 protein: CASSLALGQGNYDYTF. The CDR3 bases are TGTGCCAGTAGTCTTGCTTTGGGACAGGGGAACTATGACTACACCTTC.

On this clonotype itself: Germline is not matched at one junction end, which may reflect a read error. The CDR3 DNA follows: TGTGCCAGCACCCTCGCGGGGGCGGGCAATGAGCAGCTCTTC. Encoded protein: CASTLAGAGNEQLF. The chain combines TRBV6-1 with TRBJ2-1; possibly TRBD2 for D (7 bases). There are 14 residues in the CDR3. Germline CDR1 reads MNHNS; CDR2 reads SASEGT.

V usage is TRBV7-2 and J usage is TRBJ2-2, with D maybe TRBD2 (5 bases). The CDR3 covers 12 residues. The germline CDR1 and CDR2 sequences are SGHTA and FQGNSA. The ends were cut back, 5 bases at V and 8 bases at J, with 9 bases in the middle. CDR3 sequence reads: CASSHGVGELFF. Here the CDR3 DNA reads TGTGCCAGCAGCCACGGGGTTGGGGAGCTGTTTTTT.

In its sample, this clonotype was seen many times. The chain links TRBV28 to TRBJ2-2, with TRBD2 matching over 8 bases. V shed 10 bases and J 0 bases; nucleotides not matched to a gene: 13. This CDR3 region has 17 residues. The germline V gene has CDR1 MDHEN and CDR2 SYDVKM. CDR3 DNA sequence: TGTGCCACCACGGGGGGGCGGGAGTGGTCGAACACCGGGGAGCTGTTTTTT. Residues: CATTGGREWSNTGELFF.

This clonotype has just a few counts. The rearrangement joins TRBV7-9 to TRBJ1-5; D might be TRBD1 (5 bases). Germline CDR1 SEHNR, CDR2 FQNEAQ (reference sequence). The ends were cut back, 3 bases at V and 1 base at J, with 7 bases in the middle. The CDR3 covers 14 residues. For the CDR3, the DNA is TGTGCCAGCAGCTTCGAGGGGAGCAATCAGCCCCAGCATTTT. This translates into CASSFEGSNQPQHF.

This clonotype was counted many times. The chain employs TRBV7-3 and TRBJ2-1; tentatively, D is TRBD2 (5 bases). This CDR3 contains 13 residues. V gave up 5 bases and J gave up 7 bases, with 12 bases separating them. Germline values: CDR1 SGHTA, CDR2 FQGTGA. The CDR3 DNA is TGTGCCAGCAGCACCCCGGGGTTAAATGAGCAGTTCTTC. Its protein is CASSTPGLNEQFF.

CDR3 loop: CASSLDGQEINTEAFF. The DNA for the CDR3 is TGTGCCAGCAGCTTAGATGGACAGGAGATAAACACTGAAGCTTTCTTT. The chain has TRBV13 and TRBJ1-1, with TRBD1 matching 7 bases. CDR1 and CDR2 (germline): PRHDT, FYEKMQ (reference sequence). Germline trimming cut 1 base from V and 2 bases from J; bases unmatched to any gene: 7. CDR3 length equals 16 residues.

This clonotype was seen at least ten times. The chain employs TRBV27 and TRBJ1-1, with D tentatively TRBD1 (5 bases). The CDR3 covers 15 residues. Looked up from germline, CDR1 is MNHEY and CDR2 is SMNVEV (reference sequence). V was cut by 6 bases and J by 4 bases, with 18 bases left in between. The CDR3 DNA reads TGTGCCAGCAGACCTCTCGGGGGAGGGTTCACTGAAGCTTTCTTT. Translated, it gives CASRPLGGGFTEAFF.

The V call is TRBV6-4, the J call TRBJ2-3; 14 nucleotides agree with TRBD2. The CDR3 totals 15 residues. Germline lookup yields CDR1 MRHNA and CDR2 SNTAGT. Trimming removed 4 bases from V and 5 bases from J; junction bases left unmatched: 2. The CDR3 sequence is CASSAGLAGGDTQYF. The CDR3 DNA sequence: TGTGCCAGCAGTGCCGGACTAGCGGGAGGAGATACGCAGTATTTT.

This clonotype has a count of ten or more. V gene TRBV3-1 combines with J gene TRBJ2-7; no definite D call. Germline CDR1 reads LGHDT; CDR2 reads YNNKEL (reference sequence). The CDR3 extends over 13 amino acids. V was clipped by 4 bases and J by 1 base, with 8 bases between them. CDR3 coding DNA: TGTGCCAGCAGCCCCCGAGGATCCTACGAGCAGTACTTC. Encoded protein: CASSPRGSYEQYF.

The chain is built from TRBV29-1 and TRBJ1-2; TRBD1 matches at 7 bases. The ends lost 6 bases at V and 5 bases at J; junction bases unmatched: 6. This CDR3 is 12 amino acids long. Germline lookup yields CDR1 SQVTM and CDR2 ANQGSEA. The DNA of the CDR3 is TGCAGCGTCGGACAGGTGGGGTATGGCTACACCTTC. Its protein is CSVGQVGYGYTF.